This T cell receptor (beta chain) was found in a study of PD-1 blockade in mismatch repair-deficient tumors. Produced via immunoSEQ multiplex PCR; TCRdb's table is partial and in-frame only. This table has about 67,000 clones, about 78% appearing once. From germline, CDR1 is SGHTA and CDR2 FQGNSA. J gave up 7 bases and V 4 bases, and 12 bases lay outside the gene matches. The CDR3 covers 16 residues. This chain uses TRBV7-2 with TRBJ2-1, with 8 bases lining up with TRBD2. The source is an adult with mismatch repair-deficient cancer. The sequenced sample was peripheral blood, obtained 2 weeks after starting pembrolizumab. The DNA of the CDR3 is TGTGCCAGCAGCTCCCTAGGCAGCGGGAGAGGGAATGAGCAGTTCTTC. Translation gives CASSSLGSGRGNEQFF.